The clone carrying this T cell receptor beta chain was seen many times. The antigen remains unidentified. For TCR beta, libraries came from iRepertoire HTBI primers and Arm-PCR of CDR3 regions. In TCRdb, the multiplex PCR reads were re-called with MiXCR into one record per CDR3 protein. The sample consists of a few hundred thousand distinct CDR3 sequences, approximately 25% of them appearing once. As for time point: persistent/refractory GD, antithyroid drugs over 5 years with positive TRAb. With RNA extracted from PBMCs as input, the TCR library was made. An endocrinology department located in Xi'an, China, was where the patients came from. This CDR3 has 12 residues. With 7 bases removed from V and 3 bases from J, the gap between germline ends came to 9 bases. Germline V lookup: CDR1 MDHEN, CDR2 SYDVKM. The sample comes from a study of regulatory T cells in long-lasting Graves disease. At the level of the study: Over 5 years on antithyroid drugs plus positive TSH receptor antibodies marked Graves' disease as persistent.

General observations from the study: Persistent Graves' patients showed a TCR diversity that was lower than that of newly diagnosed ones. New patients shared about a thousand public clonotypes, fewer than the 2,741 shared by persistent patients.

This rearrangement joins TRBV28 to TRBJ1-1; D ambiguous. The sequence was obtained from a woman between 40 and 50 years old with Graves disease. The source was peripheral blood mononuclear cells (PBMCs), collected when the disease was refractory, from a patient treated with antithyroid drugs. The CDR3 is CASIRRDTEAFF. In DNA, the CDR3 is TGTGCCAGCATTCGAAGGGACACTGAAGCTTTCTTT.